What follows is one T cell receptor beta chain and its context. Its antigen remains unidentified. The PCR had 60 Vbeta and 13 Jbeta primers. Clones were sequenced by immunoSEQ multiplex PCR, and TCRdb holds only the in-frame ones, with some missing. This table holds about 190,000 clones, 70% to 75% found once. The data are from a study of cytomegalovirus exposure and HLA in healthy donors. Whole-study context: Within the Caucasian-associated ancestry cluster were 65% to 85% of the approximately 370 genotyped donors.

Points from the study as a whole: The authors listed over 150 TCR beta chains as cytomegalovirus-associated. High specificity and sensitivity for cytomegalovirus status were reported for the classifier.

CDR1 LGHNA and CDR2 YSLEER come from the germline V gene. With 0 bases removed from V and 8 bases from J, the gap between germline ends came to 13 bases. The length of the CDR3 is 14 residues. The rearrangement joins TRBV4-3 to TRBJ1-2; D ambiguous. The receptor comes from a man aged 30 to 39 in good health and CMV-seropositive. The sequenced sample was PBMCs. This chain's CDR3 is CASSQDVEGGGYTF. The CDR3 nucleotides are TGCGCCAGCAGCCAAGATGTGGAAGGCGGAGGCTACACCTTC.